This T cell receptor beta chain was identified during a study of cytomegalovirus exposure and HLA in healthy donors (dated by TCRdb to the late 2010s). Study-wide context: A later analysis indicated that the 130 or so validation repertoires were generated on the platform also employed for the 700 or so repertoires of the first cohort. The study aimed to test whether signatures of past pathogen exposure could be identified by cataloging public T cell receptors. In addition to the first cohort of approximately 670 subjects, a separate validation cohort of 120 different subjects was used. The study combined high-throughput TCR immunosequencing, statistical association of individual TCRs with disease status, and machine learning to predict cytomegalovirus infection status.

The donors were included in the validation cohort of over a hundred subjects, a group kept apart from the roughly 670-subject first cohort. CDR1 and CDR2 were assigned from the germline V gene as MNHNS and SASEGT. At the junction V is shortened by 11 bases and J by 2 bases; bases outside the gene matches: 13. Including cysteine and phenylalanine, the CDR3 has 15 amino acids. The sequence is cut down to CDR3 DNA, 45 bases in frame from base 1. The library relied on the immunoSEQ multiplex PCR assay. The study's processing was this. A statistical classification framework was built to diagnose cytomegalovirus status from the catalog of TCR beta chain sequences. TCRdb limited this immuneACCESS table to in-frame rearrangements with V and J called. A share of clones is missing; checked studies link under half to unresolved V genes, and the rest is unexplained. V and J calls and clone size are as listed in that table; D and trimming were resolved from the DNA. The sample profile shows 65,000 or so clones; about 92% of them were found once. The leading ten clones occupy about 1.2% of the sample.

Points on this clone: Its antigen is still unknown. Nothing much larger sits one base from this clone, and base qualities are not available.

Study-wide conclusions, independent of this receptor: The study gave a list of 150 to 200 TCR beta chains associated with cytomegalovirus. It was suggested by the authors that the approach could potentially be generalized to other disease states and immunological phenotypes. A later analysis had no HLA typing for the validation cohort, so co-occurrence there was scored across all 120 repertoires. Across donors, most TCR sequences were observed very rarely, whereas some public TCRs were present in many individuals. A few of the identified cytomegalovirus-associated TCR beta chains were confirmed in vitro to be specific for cytomegalovirus antigens. In both the original and validation cohorts, the classifier was reported to diagnose cytomegalovirus status with high specificity and sensitivity. Of the cluster scores, about 94% were above 0 in a later analysis, which found that TCRs clustered in the first cohort also tended to co-occur in the 95 to 150 validation repertoires.

The clonotype originates from a woman aged 18 to 35 in good health and CMV-seronegative. The rearranged segments are TRBV6-1 and TRBJ2-7, with 9 bases aligning to TRBD1. The sequenced sample was PBMCs. The CDR3 reads as follows: CASDRGDTNAYEQYF. At the DNA level, the sequence is TGTGCCTCGGACAGGGGCGATACCAACGCCTACGAGCAGTACTTC.